The clone carrying this T cell receptor beta chain was found once. The data are from a study of blood T cell repertoires in COVID-19. Study-level information: Italy, Spain and the United States were the sources of the convalescent and acute COVID-19 samples. PBMCs, B-cell-depleted T cells, or T cells were the source of the cDNA or gDNA that made up the material.

The CDR3 is 15 amino acids. Deletions cut 5 bases from V and 5 bases from J, with 19 bases between. Germline values: CDR1 SGHRS, CDR2 YFSETQ. In the authors' methods: Counts of nucleated cells, estimated from reference gene primer amplification, were obtained. Here immunoSEQ multiplex PCR was the method, and the copy in TCRdb shows in-frame clones only, minus some. That table is the source of V, J and clone size, and D and trimming were worked out from the DNA. The data hold about 50,000 clones, with about 89% observed a single time. This sequence was found in a human donor in a cohort sampled during active COVID-19. Sequenced material: peripheral blood. The V and J genes are TRBV5-1 and TRBJ2-5, with D possibly matching TRBD2 (5 bases). In nucleotides, the CDR3 is TGCGCCAGCAGGGAGCAGGCGCGGGTTGAGGAGACCCAGTACTTC. The encoded protein is CASREQARVEETQYF. The full variable domain, its missing parts supplied by reference TRBV5-1 and TRBJ2-5, is KAGVTQTPRYLIKTRGQQVTLSCSPISGHRSVSWYQQTPGQGLQFLFEYFSETQRNKGNFPGRFSGRQFSNSRSEMNVSTLELGDSALYLCASREQARVEETQYFGPGTRLLVL.